This paragraph reports one T cell receptor (beta chain). The sample belongs to a study of blood T cell repertoires in COVID-19. This table comes from immunoSEQ multiplex PCR, and its TCRdb copy is limited to in-frame clones, with some not included. The sample holds a few hundred thousand clones, about 88% seen once. The ends lost 1 base at V and 0 bases at J; junction bases unmatched: 8. In germline, CDR1 is SGHTA, CDR2 FQGNSA. The CDR3 length is 17 residues. This receptor was identified in a woman between 65 and 79 years old with active or convalescent COVID-19. Sequencing was done on a sample of peripheral blood. This sequence joins TRBV7-2 and TRBJ1-2; TRBD1 matches at 7 bases. For the CDR3, the DNA is TGTGCCAGCAGCTTAGTGGCGGACAGGTATTCTAACTATGGCTACACCTTC. Translated, it gives CASSLVADRYSNYGYTF.